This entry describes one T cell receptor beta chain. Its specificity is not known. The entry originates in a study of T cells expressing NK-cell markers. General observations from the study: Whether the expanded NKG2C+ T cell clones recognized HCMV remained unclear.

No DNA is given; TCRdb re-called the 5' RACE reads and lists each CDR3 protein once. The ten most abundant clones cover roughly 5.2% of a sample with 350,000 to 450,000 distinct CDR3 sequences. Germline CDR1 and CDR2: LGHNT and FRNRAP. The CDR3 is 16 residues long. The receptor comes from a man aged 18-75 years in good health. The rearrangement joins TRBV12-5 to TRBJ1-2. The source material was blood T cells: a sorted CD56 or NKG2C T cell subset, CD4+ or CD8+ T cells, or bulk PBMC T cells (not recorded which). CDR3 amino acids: CASGLDRLRASYGYTF. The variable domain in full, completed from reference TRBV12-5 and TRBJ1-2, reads DARVTQTPRHKVTEMGQEVTMRCQPILGHNTVFWYRQTMMQGLELLAYFRNRAPLDDSGMPKDRFSAEMPDATLATLKIQPSEPRDSAVYFCASGLDRLRASYGYTFGSGTRLTVV.